This T cell receptor (beta chain) comes out of a study of T cell responses to AZD1222 COVID-19 vaccine. General observations from the study: CD4 TCRs associated with vaccination spanned spike, dominating at 160-218 and 743-854.

Germline V CDR1 and CDR2: LGHNA, YNFKEQ. The CDR3 is 15 residues long. Trimming took off 4 bases at V and 5 bases at J, with 15 bases between the two ends. Only in-frame clones appear in the TCRdb table, and some are missing; sequencing was by immunoSEQ multiplex PCR. The sample carries roughly 140,000 clones, around 90% recorded once. This clone appeared a single time. Its matching antigen is unknown. The source was peripheral blood, collected 28 days after the second AZD1222 dose. The TCR originated in an adult who received the AZD1222 COVID-19 vaccine. This sequence joins TRBV4-2 and TRBJ1-5, with D perhaps TRBD1 (6 bases). The CDR3 loop reads CASSPLGAGDQPQHF. CDR3 coding DNA: TGTGCCAGCAGCCCCCTGGGGGCAGGGGATCAGCCCCAGCATTTT.